A single sample is the source of the 26 T cell receptor beta chains below, sequenced in a study of blood T cell repertoires in COVID-19. Sequencing used immunoSEQ multiplex PCR; TCRdb keeps in-frame clones, though not all of them. In the table there are about 50,000 clones, approximately 85% of which are singletons. The specimen sequenced was peripheral blood. Source of these receptors: a man aged 60-69 years with acute or convalescent COVID-19.

The chain uses TRBV9 and TRBJ1-4, with 7 bases that match TRBD1. The CDR3 spans 15 residues. Germline lookup yields CDR1 SGDLS and CDR2 YYNGEE. V shed 4 bases and J 6 bases; nucleotides not matched to a gene: 9. In nucleotides, the CDR3 is TGTGCCAGCAGCCTGTATGGGGGGACAGATGAAAAACTGTTTTTT. Residues: CASSLYGGTDEKLFF.

V gene TRBV5-1 combines with J gene TRBJ2-7; D perhaps matches TRBD1 (6 bases). CDR3 length: 14 amino acids. Germline V gene lookup returns CDR1 SGHRS and CDR2 YFSETQ. Trimming shortened V by 0 bases and J by 5 bases, and 12 bases separated the two germline ends. This CDR3 reads CASSLGDTRNEQYF. The CDR3 DNA sequence: TGCGCCAGCAGCTTGGGGGACACAAGGAACGAGCAGTACTTC.

The V gene is TRBV7-9, the J gene TRBJ1-4; D is possibly TRBD1 (5 bases). The germline V gene has CDR1 SEHNR and CDR2 FQNEAQ (reference sequence). The CDR3 is 16 residues long. V lost 5 bases to trimming and J lost 12 bases, with 25 bases between them. Here the CDR3 DNA reads TGTGCCAGCAGCCTCCTGGGGGGGACGGATATGAATCAACTGTTTTTT. This translates into CASSLLGGTDMNQLFF. The whole variable domain, filled in from reference TRBV7-9 and TRBJ1-4, reads DTGVSQNPRHKITKRGQNVTFRCDPISEHNRLYWYRQTLGQGPEFLTYFQNEAQLEKSRLLSDRFSAERPKGSFSTLEIQRTEQGDSAMYLCASSLLGGTDMNQLFFGSGTQLSVL.

The rearrangement links TRBV5-1 to TRBJ1-2; D is uncertain. V was pared by 5 bases and J by 0 bases, with 14 bases between. This CDR3 is 15 amino acids long. In germline, CDR1 is SGHRS, CDR2 YFSETQ. CDR3 region: CASSSGRSANYGYTF. CDR3 sequence (DNA): TGCGCCAGCAGTTCCGGCAGGTCGGCTAACTATGGCTACACCTTC.

This clone was recorded once. J is TRBJ1-1 and V is TRBV5-1, with 11 bases that match TRBD1. Germline V gene sequence: CDR1 SGHRS, CDR2 YFSETQ. Trimming at V came to 5 bases and at J to 5 bases, leaving 17 bases not matched to a gene. The CDR3 covers 18 residues. This CDR3 is CASRVEFRTGGVWTEAFF. The CDR3, as DNA: TGCGCCAGCAGAGTGGAGTTTAGGACAGGGGGCGTGTGGACTGAAGCTTTCTTT.

This chain joins TRBV6-5 and TRBJ2-4, with TRBD2 identical over 7 bases. Germline V gene sequence: CDR1 MNHEY, CDR2 SVGAGI. V dropped 6 bases and J dropped 7; count of bases not matched to a gene: 9. CDR3 size: 14 residues. The CDR3 is CASSSPSGGNIQYF. The CDR3, as DNA: TGTGCCAGCAGCTCCCCTAGCGGCGGGAACATTCAGTACTTC.

The genes are TRBV6-5 and TRBJ1-6, with a tentative D call TRBD1 (5 bases). The V and J ends lost 2 bases and 8 bases respectively, with 16 bases between them. The CDR3 runs 16 residues. Germline values: CDR1 MNHEY, CDR2 SVGAGI. The CDR3, as DNA: TGTGCCAGCAGTTACAACCGGGCAGGGACTGATTCACCCCTCCACTTT. This codes for CASSYNRAGTDSPLHF.

The chain recombines TRBV6-1 with TRBJ2-1; maybe TRBD2 (6 bases). CDR1 is MNHNS and CDR2 is SASEGT in the germline V gene. The CDR3 is made up of 14 amino acids. Trimming removed 2 bases at V and 5 bases at J, with 10 bases between. CDR3 loop: CASSEITSNNEQFF. As DNA, the CDR3 is TGTGCCAGCAGTGAAATCACTAGCAACAATGAGCAGTTCTTC.

V and J are TRBV2 and TRBJ1-6; TRBD1 agrees at 7 bases. The CDR3 runs 11 residues. V gave up 10 bases and J gave up 10 bases; unmatched junction bases: 4. Germline CDR1 and CDR2: SNHLY and FYNNEI. The CDR3 bases are TGTGCCACCCAGGGGGACTCACCCCTCCACTTT. It translates to CATQGDSPLHF.

The CDR3 is CASSLSDQPQHF. Here the CDR3 DNA reads TGTGCCAGCAGTTTATCTGATCAGCCCCAGCATTTT. The chain links TRBV28 to TRBJ1-5, with D uncertain. Germline V lookup: CDR1 MDHEN, CDR2 SYDVKM. The V and J ends lost 1 base and 5 bases respectively, with 3 bases between them. The CDR3 spans 12 residues.

This clone was seen only once. The rearrangement uses TRBV7-2 and TRBJ1-2; tentatively, D is TRBD1 (6 bases). Germline-derived CDR1 and CDR2 are SGHTA and FQGNSA. With 3 bases removed from V and 0 bases from J, the gap between germline ends came to 14 bases. CDR3 length equals 16 residues. CDR3 in DNA: TGTGCCAGCAGCTTGGGACCACAGGGAGCTAACTATGGCTACACCTTC. It yields the protein CASSLGPQGANYGYTF.

The rearrangement links TRBV10-1 to TRBJ2-1; 7 nucleotides line up with TRBD1. The length of the CDR3 is 18 residues. Germline trimming cut 3 bases from V and 1 base from J; bases unmatched to any gene: 12. Germline CDR1 is WNHNN and CDR2 is SYGVQD (reference sequence). CDR3: CASSDSQRPGQSYNEQFF. The CDR3 nucleotides read TGCGCCAGCAGTGATTCTCAAAGACCGGGACAGTCCTACAATGAGCAGTTCTTC.

This chain joins TRBV5-4 and TRBJ2-2, with TRBD1 matching 9 bases. The germline V gene encodes CDR1 SGHNT and CDR2 YYREEE (reference sequence). J was trimmed by 3 bases and V by 0 bases; bases with no gene match: 3. This CDR3 spans 16 amino acids. CDR3 DNA sequence: TGTGCCAGCAGCTTGGCGGGGACAGGGCACACCGGGGAGCTGTTTTTT. Translating gives CASSLAGTGHTGELFF. Looking up the rest from reference TRBV5-4 and TRBJ2-2 gives the full variable domain: ETGVTQSPTHLIKTRGQQVTLRCSSQSGHNTVSWYQQALGQGPQFIFQYYREEENGRGNFPPRFSGLQFPNYSSELNVNALELDDSALYLCASSLAGTGHTGELFFGEGSRLTVL.

J is TRBJ1-4 and V is TRBV6-6; 9 bases line up with TRBD1. CDR3 size: 16 residues. CDR1 is MNHNY, CDR2 SVGAGI, per germline (reference sequence). V was pared by 6 bases and J by 3 bases, with 8 bases of the junction left unmatched. In nucleotides, the CDR3 is TGTGCCAGCAGGACAGGGGGAAATGGGGCTAATGAAAAACTGTTTTTT. Translation gives CASRTGGNGANEKLFF.

About this clone itself: The junction does not match germline at one end; this may be a read error. The chain has TRBV5-1 and TRBJ2-2; 7 positions agree with TRBD2. The CDR3 totals 14 residues. Germline V gene lookup returns CDR1 SGHRS and CDR2 YFSETQ. In nucleotides, the CDR3 is TGCGCCAGCAGGAAGGGAGGGAACGCCGGGGAGCTGTTTTTT. Its protein product is CASRKGGNAGELFF.

The chain employs TRBV7-9 and TRBJ1-2; weak D call: TRBD1 (5 bases). The V end was cut by 9 bases, the J end by 1 base, with 15 bases between. The CDR3 consists of 14 residues. From germline, CDR1 is SEHNR and CDR2 FQNEAQ (reference sequence). The CDR3 sequence: CARLLGGFNYGYTF. The CDR3, as DNA: TGTGCCAGATTGCTCGGGGGTTTTAACTATGGCTACACCTTC.

The chain links TRBV6-5 to TRBJ2-3, with 7 bases identical to TRBD1. This CDR3 region has 16 residues. J was trimmed by 5 bases and V by 2 bases; bases with no gene match: 10. Germline CDR1 MNHEY, CDR2 SVGAGI. This CDR3 reads CASSYTRQGLEDTQYF. CDR3 nucleotide sequence: TGTGCCAGCAGTTACACGAGACAGGGCCTAGAAGATACGCAGTATTTT.

The genes are TRBV6-1 and TRBJ1-2, with 8 bases identical to TRBD1. Looked up from germline, CDR1 is MNHNS and CDR2 is SASEGT. The CDR3 contains 15 residues. V lost 0 bases to trimming and J lost 0 bases; unmatched junction nucleotides: 0. The DNA for the CDR3 is TGTGCCAGCAGTGAAGCGGACAGGGCTAACTATGGCTACACCTTC. Residues: CASSEADRANYGYTF.

A single count supports this clone. This chain links TRBV7-3 with TRBJ1-1; perhaps TRBD1 as D (5 bases). CDR1 SGHTA and CDR2 FQGTGA come from the germline V gene. CDR3 length: 14 residues. The V end was cut by 1 base, the J end by 4 bases, with 10 bases between. CDR3 loop: CASSLKGRGTEAFF. For the CDR3, the DNA is TGTGCCAGCAGCTTAAAGGGGAGGGGCACTGAAGCTTTCTTT.

The J gene is TRBJ2-5, the V gene TRBV19; 7 bases match TRBD1. Germline loops: CDR1 LNHDA, CDR2 SQIVND (reference sequence). The CDR3 length is 17 residues. V was pared by 5 bases and J by 0 bases, with 12 bases of the junction left unmatched. The CDR3 loop is CASSSFTGDPYQETQYF. CDR3 bases: TGTGCCAGTAGTTCCTTCACAGGGGACCCGTACCAAGAGACCCAGTACTTC.

V usage is TRBV14 and J usage is TRBJ1-1; D gene unclear. This CDR3 region has 16 residues. Germline-derived CDR1 and CDR2 are SGHDN and FVKESK. V was trimmed by 4 bases and J by 1 base, leaving 16 bases between them. CDR3 region: CASSLHAYQANTEAFF. CDR3 in DNA: TGTGCCAGCAGCCTCCACGCTTACCAGGCGAACACTGAAGCTTTCTTT.

The chain is built from TRBV5-1 and TRBJ2-7, with 13 positions matching TRBD2. V was pared by 4 bases and J by 5 bases, with 6 bases of the junction left unmatched. The CDR3 contains 15 residues. Germline V gene sequence: CDR1 SGHRS, CDR2 YFSETQ. In nucleotides, the CDR3 is TGCGCCAGCAGCCTGGGACTAGCGGGACTCCACGAGCAGTACTTC. Translating it yields CASSLGLAGLHEQYF.

The chain carries TRBV9 and TRBJ2-1, with D perhaps matching TRBD2 (5 bases). The V gene lost 4 bases and the J gene lost 12 bases, with 29 bases spanning the gap. The CDR3 covers 17 residues. Germline CDR1 is SGDLS and CDR2 is YYNGEE. This CDR3 is CASSPVVVASSGLGQFF. In DNA form, the CDR3 reads TGTGCCAGCAGCCCCGTAGTCGTGGCTAGCAGTGGACTCGGGCAGTTCTTC.

The V call is TRBV3-1 (or the pseudogene TRBV3-2), the J call TRBJ1-5; TRBD1 aligns across 9 bases. Germline V gene sequence: CDR1 LGHDT, CDR2 YNNKEL (reference sequence). The CDR3 loop spans 17 amino acids. J lost 4 bases, V lost 0 bases, and 7 bases had no gene match. In nucleotides, the CDR3 is TGTGCCAGCAGCCAAGACCGGACAGGGGTCGAGAATCAGCCCCAGCATTTT. Translated: CASSQDRTGVENQPQHF.

The genes are TRBV5-1 and TRBJ2-5; D might be TRBD1 (6 bases). This CDR3 contains 15 residues. CDR1 SGHRS and CDR2 YFSETQ come from the germline V gene. V was pared by 1 base and J by 1 base, with 11 bases between. DNA for the CDR3: TGCGCCAGCAGCTTGCAGGGGACAAGCCAAGAGACCCAGTACTTC. Amino acids: CASSLQGTSQETQYF.

The chain couples TRBV28 to TRBJ2-1; D unresolved. CDR1 MDHEN and CDR2 SYDVKM come from the germline V gene. V gave up 5 bases and J gave up 7 bases, with 15 bases separating them. This CDR3 contains 14 residues. In DNA, the CDR3 is TGTGCCAGCAGTGCCACCCCAGATTGGAATGAGCAGTTCTTC. This encodes CASSATPDWNEQFF. The entire variable domain, with the rest obtained from reference TRBV28 and TRBJ2-1, is as follows: DVKVTQSSRYLVKRTGEKVFLECVQDMDHENMFWYRQDPGLGLRLIYFSYDVKMKEKGDIPEGYSVSREKKERFSLILESASTNQTSMYLCASSATPDWNEQFFGPGTRLTVL.